These 30 T cell receptor beta chains were all obtained from the same sample, sequenced in a study of blood T cell repertoires in COVID-19. Sequencing used immunoSEQ multiplex PCR; TCRdb keeps in-frame clones, though not all of them. The sample shows 250,000 or so clones, 84% of them seen only once. Specimen: peripheral blood. Receptors originate from a man aged 40-49 years who had recovered from COVID-19.

The count of this clone is one. Other DNA sequences in the sample encode the same CDR3. The chain is built from TRBV5-1 and TRBJ2-1; 7 bases agree with TRBD1. V shed 0 bases and J 6 bases; nucleotides not matched to a gene: 0. This CDR3 spans 13 amino acids. CDR1 and CDR2 from the germline V gene are SGHRS and YFSETQ. The CDR3 loop is CASSLAGGNEQFF. The CDR3 bases are TGCGCCAGCAGCTTGGCAGGGGGCAATGAGCAGTTCTTC.

The genes are TRBV5-1 and TRBJ1-1; 7 positions match TRBD1. The germline gives CDR1 SGHRS, CDR2 YFSETQ. The CDR3 consists of 16 residues. The V gene end was trimmed by 4 bases and the J gene end by 2 bases; junction bases not matched to a gene: 11. The CDR3 loop reads CASSRDRVEGNTEAFF. CDR3 nucleotide sequence: TGCGCCAGCAGCCGAGACAGGGTGGAGGGAAACACTGAAGCTTTCTTT.

The chain combines TRBV3-1 (or the pseudogene TRBV3-2) with TRBJ1-6; TRBD1 matches at 7 bases. V was pared by 6 bases and J by 7 bases, with 9 bases of the junction left unmatched. The CDR3 runs 15 residues. Germline V gene lookup returns CDR1 LGHDT and CDR2 YNNKEL (reference sequence). DNA for the CDR3: TGTGCCAGCAGTCCTAGATCAGGGGGAAATTCACCCCTCCACTTT. Translating gives CASSPRSGGNSPLHF.

This rearrangement joins TRBV9 to TRBJ1-6, with TRBD1 as a possible D gene (6 bases). The CDR3 is 14 amino acids. CDR1 and CDR2 (germline): SGDLS, YYNGEE. Trimming removed 3 bases at V and 10 bases at J, with 14 bases between. The CDR3 reads CASSASDSRSPLHF. The CDR3 nucleotides read TGTGCCAGCAGCGCGTCGGACAGTCGCTCACCCCTCCACTTT. Variable domain in full (rest from reference TRBV9 and TRBJ1-6): DSGVTQTPKHLITATGQRVTLRCSPRSGDLSVYWYQQSLDQGLQFLIQYYNGEERAKGNILERFSAQQFPDLHSELNLSSLELGDSALYFCASSASDSRSPLHFGNGTRLTVT.

V gene TRBV27 combines with J gene TRBJ1-1; D remains unclear. The CDR3 covers 15 residues. Germline V lookup: CDR1 MNHEY, CDR2 SMNVEV (reference sequence). V lost 7 bases and J 11 bases, leaving 26 bases between the germline ends. CDR3 coding DNA: TGTGCCAGCACCTTCTCCCCTGATGATCCTCGCCAGGCTTTCTTT. Protein sequence: CASTFSPDDPRQAFF.

This clone was found a few times. The chain is built from TRBV6-6 and TRBJ1-3; TRBD1 might be the D (6 bases). CDR1 and CDR2 from the germline V gene are MNHNY and SVGAGI (reference sequence). Trimming left V 7 bases short and J 7 bases short, with 20 bases between. This CDR3 contains 15 residues. The CDR3 nucleotides read TGTGCCAGCACCCCCAACAGGGATTGGGGGAACACCATATATTTT. Protein product: CASTPNRDWGNTIYF.

V is TRBV10-3 and J is TRBJ1-1; D ambiguous. V lost 6 bases, J lost 1 base, and 18 bases lay in between. CDR1 and CDR2 (germline): ENHRY, SYGVKD. This CDR3 contains 16 residues. The CDR3: CAISMDFQSGNTEAFF. CDR3 DNA: TGTGCCATCAGCATGGACTTCCAGTCAGGGAACACTGAAGCTTTCTTT.

About this clone: At the DNA level, this CDR3 is encoded by other sequences in the same sample as well. The rearrangement uses TRBV4-3 and TRBJ2-7; 9 bases map to TRBD2. Germline CDR1 and CDR2: LGHNA and YSLEER. J was trimmed by 4 bases and V by 0 bases; bases with no gene match: 4. The CDR3 covers 15 residues. The CDR3 reads CASSQDRSGGYEQYF. The DNA of the CDR3 is TGCGCCAGCAGCCAAGATAGGAGCGGGGGGTACGAGCAGTACTTC.

The chain uses TRBV5-1 and TRBJ2-4; 7 bases are a match to TRBD2. Looked up from germline, CDR1 is SGHRS and CDR2 is YFSETQ. The CDR3 consists of 15 residues. The J segment lost 8 bases and the V segment lost 0 bases, leaving 8 bases of the junction unmatched. CDR3 protein: CASSLEGGSFDIQYF. The CDR3, as DNA: TGCGCCAGCAGCTTGGAGGGCGGGAGTTTTGACATTCAGTACTTC.

This clone came up once. The chain carries TRBV19 and TRBJ2-3, with D possibly TRBD2 on 5 matching bases. V gave up 3 bases and J gave up 5 bases, with 12 bases separating them. The germline CDR1 and CDR2 sequences are LNHDA and SQIVND (reference sequence). This CDR3 contains 14 residues. DNA of the CDR3: TGTGCCAGTAGTATGGGTGGGAGTCAAGATACGCAGTATTTT. This sequence encodes CASSMGGSQDTQYF.

V usage is TRBV6-2 or TRBV6-3 and J usage is TRBJ2-1, with D possibly TRBD2 on 5 matching bases. The germline gives CDR1 MNHEY, CDR2 SVGEGT. Between the trimmed V and J ends, which lost 2 bases and 9 bases, there was a span of 8 bases. The CDR3 contains 12 residues. This chain's CDR3 is CASSYRSGEQFF. The CDR3 region has the DNA TGTGCCAGCAGTTACCGCAGCGGTGAGCAGTTCTTC.

The V and J genes are TRBV24-1 and TRBJ2-1, with D maybe TRBD1 (5 bases). The germline CDR1 and CDR2 sequences are KGHDR and SFDVKD. V dropped 10 bases and J dropped 15 bases, with 18 bases sitting between them. CDR3 length: 11 amino acids. CDR3 nucleotide sequence: TGTGCCACACACACCCCGCAGGGTCGGTTCTTC. This encodes CATHTPQGRFF.

The J gene is TRBJ2-3, the V gene TRBV7-9; TRBD2 aligns across 14 bases. V was pared by 2 bases and J by 4 bases, with 8 bases of the junction left unmatched. This CDR3 has 18 residues. CDR1 SEHNR and CDR2 FQNEAQ come from the germline V gene (reference sequence). Here the CDR3 DNA reads TGTGCCAGCAGCTTATTACAGACTAGCGGGGGGGCCTCAGATACGCAGTATTTT. Translated, it gives CASSLLQTSGGASDTQYF.

This clone was detected ten times or more. This chain uses TRBV18 with TRBJ1-2; 7 bases fit TRBD1. Germline trimming cut 4 bases from V and 6 bases from J; bases unmatched to any gene: 8. The CDR3 length is 14 residues. Germline values: CDR1 KGHSH, CDR2 LQKENI. The CDR3: CASSRTTGFDGYTF. CDR3 DNA sequence: TGTGCCAGCTCACGAACGACAGGGTTTGATGGCTACACCTTC.

The J gene is TRBJ2-3, the V gene TRBV7-9, with 12 bases lining up with TRBD1. The CDR3 runs to 18 residues. V was pared by 3 bases and J by 2 bases, with 9 bases of the junction left unmatched. Germline V gene sequence: CDR1 SEHNR, CDR2 FQNEAQ (reference sequence). The CDR3 here is CASSLGQGAIVTTDTQYF. The DNA for the CDR3 is TGTGCCAGCAGCTTGGGACAGGGGGCGATAGTGACCACAGATACGCAGTATTTT. The variable domain in full, completed from reference TRBV7-9 and TRBJ2-3, reads DTGVSQNPRHKITKRGQNVTFRCDPISEHNRLYWYRQTLGQGPEFLTYFQNEAQLEKSRLLSDRFSAERPKGSFSTLEIQRTEQGDSAMYLCASSLGQGAIVTTDTQYFGPGTRLTVL.

The CDR3 region has the DNA TGTGCCAGTAGTATGTCCCCGCGGGACCCAGCCCAAGAGACCCAGTACTTC. Protein product: CASSMSPRDPAQETQYF. The chain has TRBV19 and TRBJ2-5, with TRBD2 as a possible D gene (6 bases). Trimming removed 3 bases at V and 1 base at J, with 18 bases between. The CDR3 extends over 17 amino acids. Germline lookup yields CDR1 LNHDA and CDR2 SQIVND (reference sequence).

The chain is built from TRBV3-1 (or the pseudogene TRBV3-2) and TRBJ2-3; 7 nucleotides align to TRBD2. Germline CDR1 reads LGHDT; CDR2 reads YNNKEL (reference sequence). The CDR3 runs 14 residues. V lost 2 bases and J lost 9; bases outside the gene matches: 8. CDR3 protein: CASSQFTSDRTQYF. The CDR3 DNA sequence: TGTGCCAGCAGCCAATTCACTAGCGACCGAACGCAGTATTTT.

CDR3 region: CAWSPTGGGTQYF. CDR3 DNA: TGTGCCTGGAGCCCCACGGGGGGAGGGACGCAGTATTTT. J is TRBJ2-3 and V is TRBV30; TRBD2 agrees at 7 bases. After removal of 3 bases from V and 9 bases from J, the junction contained 9 bases not matched to a gene. Germline assignment: CDR1 GTSNPN and CDR2 SVGIG (reference sequence). The CDR3 consists of 13 residues.

The rearrangement links TRBV5-4 to TRBJ2-1; a weak D match, TRBD2 (5 bases). Germline V gene lookup returns CDR1 SGHNT and CDR2 YYREEE (reference sequence). The CDR3 is 15 amino acids. Trimming pared 1 base from V and 7 bases from J, leaving 15 bases between. In nucleotides, the CDR3 is TGTGCCAGCAGCTTGATCAGCGGAACCCAAAATGAGCAGTTCTTC. Translation: CASSLISGTQNEQFF.

This clone was observed a single time. This chain joins TRBV29-1 and TRBJ2-5; D gene unclear. Germline CDR1 SQVTM, CDR2 ANQGSEA. CDR3 length equals 11 residues. Trimming shortened V by 7 bases and J by 5 bases, and 11 bases separated the two germline ends. The CDR3 reads CSGVYRETQYF. Written as DNA, the CDR3 is TGCAGCGGCGTCTACCGGGAGACCCAGTACTTC. Full variable domain (rest looked up from reference TRBV29-1 and TRBJ2-5): SAVISQKPSRDICQRGTSLTIQCQVDSQVTMMFWYRQQPGQSLTLIATANQGSEATYESGFVIDKFPISRPNLTFSTLTVSNMSPEDSSIYLCSGVYRETQYFGPGTRLLVL.

The chain combines TRBV7-2 with TRBJ2-3; TRBD2 matches at 9 bases. Trimming at V came to 1 base and at J to 4 bases, leaving 6 bases not matched to a gene. This CDR3 region has 16 residues. In germline, CDR1 is SGHTA, CDR2 FQGNSA. The CDR3 nucleotides read TGTGCCAGCAGCTTAGATCCGGTAGCGGGAGCAGATACGCAGTATTTT. Translated, it gives CASSLDPVAGADTQYF.

The chain uses TRBV5-6 and TRBJ2-6; no clear D. The CDR3 has 16 amino acids. Germline-derived CDR1 and CDR2 are SGHDT and YYEEEE. V was shortened by 1 base and J by 4 bases, with 12 bases between the two germline ends. Here the CDR3 reads CASSLFGSQGANVLTF. The CDR3 DNA reads TGTGCCAGCAGCTTGTTTGGTAGCCAGGGGGCCAACGTCCTGACTTTC.

This clone showed up just once. V and J are TRBV29-1 and TRBJ2-5; TRBD2 is a possible D gene (8 bases). Trimming took off 6 bases at V and 0 bases at J, with 17 bases between the two ends. Germline V gene data show CDR1 as SQVTM and CDR2 as ANQGSEA. The length of the CDR3 is 15 residues. As DNA, the CDR3 is TGCAGCGTCGGGGGGGAAAGGGGGCACCAAGAGACCCAGTACTTC. Translating it yields CSVGGERGHQETQYF.

The genes are TRBV29-1 and TRBJ1-2; a possible D gene is TRBD1 (5 bases). The V end lost 1 base, the J end lost 8 bases, and 11 bases lay between the germline ends. The CDR3 contains 12 residues. From germline, CDR1 is SQVTM and CDR2 ANQGSEA. The CDR3 DNA reads TGCAGCGTTGAAGCAGGGTCGGGCGGCTACACCTTC. It specifies CSVEAGSGGYTF.

This clone was seen only once. The rearrangement uses TRBV11-2 and TRBJ1-1; D is unresolved. CDR1 and CDR2 from the germline V gene are SGHAT and FQNNGV. This CDR3 spans 13 amino acids. The V and J ends lost 6 bases and 0 bases respectively, with 8 bases between them. CDR3 protein: CASRLNMNTEAFF. The DNA of the CDR3 is TGTGCCAGCAGATTAAATATGAACACTGAAGCTTTCTTT.

This clone has only a few counts. This sequence joins TRBV12-3 or TRBV12-4 and TRBJ1-2; D gene unclear. The length of the CDR3 is 13 residues. Trimming removed 6 bases from V and 2 bases from J, with 10 bases in between. The CDR3 DNA reads TGTGCCAGCAGCCCGTCGGGGAACTATGGCTACACCTTC. Amino acids: CASSPSGNYGYTF.

The V call is TRBV10-3, the J call TRBJ2-7; 14 nucleotides line up with TRBD2. CDR1 and CDR2 (germline): ENHRY, SYGVKD. The CDR3 is 16 amino acids. The V gene end was trimmed by 9 bases and the J gene end by 6 bases; junction bases not matched to a gene: 13. The CDR3 sequence: CAIGTAGLAGGGEQYF. In DNA, the CDR3 is TGTGCCATAGGGACGGCCGGACTAGCGGGAGGAGGCGAGCAGTACTTC.

The sample holds one count of this clone. The chain couples TRBV12-3 or TRBV12-4 to TRBJ1-1, with D hard to call. With 6 bases removed from V and 2 bases from J, the gap between germline ends came to 7 bases. The CDR3 consists of 12 residues. DNA for the CDR3: TGTGCCAGCAGCCCTAGAAACACTGAAGCTTTCTTT. Translated: CASSPRNTEAFF.

The chain uses TRBV6-6 and TRBJ1-3; 7 bases align to TRBD1. The CDR3 spans 17 residues. V lost 5 bases to trimming and J lost 0 bases; unmatched junction nucleotides: 10. Germline loops: CDR1 MNHNY, CDR2 SVGAGI (reference sequence). CDR3 sequence reads: CASSPRGGDSSGNTIYF. The CDR3 coding sequence is TGTGCCAGCAGTCCGAGAGGTGGGGACAGCTCTGGAAACACCATATATTTT.

This chain connects TRBV5-4 to TRBJ1-2, with TRBD1 matching over 8 bases. CDR1 and CDR2 (germline): SGHNT, YYREEE (reference sequence). V was pared by 0 bases and J by 4 bases, with 5 bases of the junction left unmatched. The CDR3 length is 15 residues. The DNA of the CDR3 is TGTGCCAGCAGCTTGGGTTCAGGGGGCATCTATGGCTACACCTTC. It encodes CASSLGSGGIYGYTF.